These 30 T cell receptor beta chains originate from one sample sequenced in a study of cytomegalovirus exposure and HLA in healthy donors. 13 Jbeta primers and 60 Vbeta primers were used for the PCR. Measured with immunoSEQ multiplex PCR; TCRdb has only the in-frame clones, and not every one. The sample's table shows approximately 58,000 clones. Sequencing input: PBMCs. These receptors all come from a man in his thirties or forties in good health and CMV-seropositive.

The chain uses TRBV18 and TRBJ1-2, with TRBD1 matching 11 bases. V lost 2 bases and J lost 4; bases outside the gene matches: 6. CDR3 length equals 16 residues. Germline CDR1 reads KGHSH; CDR2 reads LQKENI. This CDR3 is CASSPSAGQGGYGYTF. The CDR3 DNA is TGTGCCAGCTCACCATCAGCGGGACAGGGGGGCTATGGCTACACCTTC.

The V and J genes are TRBV30 and TRBJ2-6; TRBD1 might be the D (5 bases). Germline CDR1 is GTSNPN and CDR2 is SVGIG (reference sequence). V was pared by 2 bases and J by 0 bases, with 14 bases between. This CDR3 has 17 amino acids. CDR3 nucleotides: TGTGCCTGGAGTTTAACAGGTCATAGCTCTGGGGCCAACGTCCTGACTTTC. Encoded protein: CAWSLTGHSSGANVLTF.

V gene TRBV5-4 combines with J gene TRBJ2-7; TRBD1 matches 7 bases. The CDR3 spans 15 residues. The junction had 9 bases not matched to a gene; V was cut back by 4 bases and J by 2 bases. The germline V gene has CDR1 SGHNT and CDR2 YYREEE (reference sequence). CDR3 loop: CASSTDRVPTYEQYF. For the CDR3, the DNA is TGTGCCAGCAGCACTGACAGGGTACCTACCTACGAGCAGTACTTC.

The rearrangement links TRBV19 to TRBJ2-1; 7 bases match TRBD2. The J segment lost 0 bases and the V segment lost 4 bases, leaving 3 bases of the junction unmatched. The CDR3 length is 15 residues. Germline values: CDR1 LNHDA, CDR2 SQIVND (reference sequence). CDR3 DNA sequence: TGTGCCAGTAGTAGGCGGGGGAGCTCCTACAATGAGCAGTTCTTC. Translated, it gives CASSRRGSSYNEQFF.

This rearrangement joins TRBV5-1 to TRBJ1-2; 7 nucleotides agree with TRBD1. The CDR3 length is 13 residues. Germline loops: CDR1 SGHRS, CDR2 YFSETQ. V shed 0 bases, J shed 5 bases, and the junction held 1 base outside the gene matches. The chain's CDR3 is CASSLVQGYGYTF. DNA of the CDR3: TGCGCCAGCAGCTTGGTACAGGGGTATGGCTACACCTTC. The full variable domain, completed using reference TRBV5-1 and TRBJ1-2, is KAGVTQTPRYLIKTRGQQVTLSCSPISGHRSVSWYQQTPGQGLQFLFEYFSETQRNKGNFPGRFSGRQFSNSRSEMNVSTLELGDSALYLCASSLVQGYGYTFGSGTRLTVV.

This chain joins TRBV9 and TRBJ2-5; 10 bases line up with TRBD2. The CDR3 is 17 amino acids. Per germline, CDR1 SGDLS and CDR2 YYNGEE. V was pared by 0 bases and J by 4 bases, with 9 bases of the junction left unmatched. This CDR3 is CASSVVGSGRAPETQYF. The CDR3 region has the DNA TGTGCCAGCAGCGTAGTAGGGAGCGGGAGGGCCCCAGAGACCCAGTACTTC.

Comment on this clone: An end of the junction differs from the germline gene, which may be a read error. The CDR3 loop reads CAGSAKTSGGWEQFF. The CDR3 bases are TGTGCCGGGAGCGCTAAGACTAGCGGGGGGTGGGAGCAGTTCTTC. This chain connects TRBV30 to TRBJ2-1; 13 bases match TRBD2. The CDR3 is made up of 15 amino acids. The germline CDR1 and CDR2 sequences are GTSNPN and SVGIG (reference sequence).

The gene calls are TRBV7-3 and TRBJ2-7, with D perhaps matching TRBD1 (6 bases). The germline V gene has CDR1 SGHTA and CDR2 FQGTGA. Trimming stripped 5 bases from V and 3 bases from J, with 17 bases between. The CDR3 has 15 residues. This CDR3 reads CASSLDSEVFYEQYF. The CDR3 DNA is TGTGCCAGCAGCCTGGACAGTGAAGTTTTCTACGAGCAGTACTTC.

V is TRBV10-3 and J is TRBJ2-7; 9 positions match TRBD2. The CDR3 spans 16 residues. Germline lookup yields CDR1 ENHRY and CDR2 SYGVKD. V lost 3 bases, J lost 0 bases, and 6 bases stayed unmatched. The CDR3 loop is CAISDPSGANSYEQYF. CDR3 coding DNA: TGTGCCATCAGTGACCCTAGCGGGGCGAACTCCTACGAGCAGTACTTC.

The chain is built from TRBV11-2 and TRBJ1-3; 9 bases are shared with TRBD1. V trimming: 4 bases; J trimming: 1 base; junction bases outside the gene matches: 5. In germline, CDR1 is SGHAT, CDR2 FQNNGV. The CDR3 covers 16 residues. CDR3 sequence (DNA): TGTGCCAGCAGCTCAGGACAGGGGAGGTCTGGAAACACCATATATTTT. This encodes CASSSGQGRSGNTIYF.

The rearrangement links TRBV30 to TRBJ1-2; 7 bases align to TRBD1. This CDR3 is 13 amino acids long. The V gene end was trimmed by 1 base and the J gene end by 8 bases; junction bases not matched to a gene: 7. CDR1 and CDR2 from the germline V gene are GTSNPN and SVGIG (reference sequence). DNA for the CDR3: TGTGCCTGGAGTGAGACAGGGTCGAGGGGCTACACCTTC. This sequence encodes CAWSETGSRGYTF.

The chain carries TRBV5-4 and TRBJ2-2; D perhaps matches TRBD2 (5 bases). CDR1 and CDR2 from the germline V gene are SGHNT and YYREEE (reference sequence). The CDR3 length is 15 residues. V gave up 0 bases and J gave up 6 bases, with 12 bases separating them. CDR3 nucleotide sequence: TGTGCCAGCAGCTTGGTGTCTTACGGGGCCGGGGAGCTGTTTTTT. This encodes CASSLVSYGAGELFF.

The gene calls are TRBV5-1 and TRBJ1-2; the D is unclear. Germline CDR1 is SGHRS and CDR2 is YFSETQ. The V and J ends lost 8 bases and 6 bases respectively, with 11 bases between them. The CDR3 consists of 11 residues. The CDR3 is CARSAADGYTF. The CDR3 DNA is TGCGCCAGAAGCGCGGCCGATGGCTACACCTTC. The variable domain in full, completed from reference TRBV5-1 and TRBJ1-2, reads KAGVTQTPRYLIKTRGQQVTLSCSPISGHRSVSWYQQTPGQGLQFLFEYFSETQRNKGNFPGRFSGRQFSNSRSEMNVSTLELGDSALYLCARSAADGYTFGSGTRLTVV.

This sequence joins TRBV27 and TRBJ2-7; 14 bases are shared with TRBD2. The CDR3 runs 18 residues. Germline CDR1 MNHEY, CDR2 SMNVEV (reference sequence). Trimming took 2 bases from V and 6 from J; bases not matched to a gene: 12. The CDR3 DNA follows: TGTGCCAGCAGTTTAGGGCAGCCCGTGGGACTAGCGGGAGTCGAGCAGTACTTC. Amino acids: CASSLGQPVGLAGVEQYF.

The V call is TRBV18, the J call TRBJ2-2; D may be TRBD2 (5 bases). Trimming removed 7 bases at V and 0 bases at J, with 12 bases between. The CDR3 runs 15 residues. The V gene's germline CDR1 is KGHSH and CDR2 LQKENI. The CDR3 coding sequence is TGTGCCAGCTTTCCGGGGATAGCGAACACCGGGGAGCTGTTTTTT. Protein: CASFPGIANTGELFF.

The chain uses TRBV9 and TRBJ1-1; D remains ambiguous. CDR1 and CDR2 (germline): SGDLS, YYNGEE. The germline V and J ends were trimmed by 3 bases and 4 bases, with 7 bases remaining between them. CDR3 size: 12 residues. The CDR3 DNA reads as TGTGCCAGCAGCGCCCACAGCACTGAAGCTTTCTTT. Protein sequence: CASSAHSTEAFF.

V is TRBV6-5 and J is TRBJ1-4; TRBD1 agrees at 8 bases. V dropped 5 bases and J dropped 5; count of bases not matched to a gene: 7. The germline CDR1 and CDR2 sequences are MNHEY and SVGAGI. The CDR3 sequence is 15 residues long. CDR3 DNA sequence: TGTGCCAGCAGTAGAATACAGGGGGAGAATGAAAAACTGTTTTTT. Encoded protein: CASSRIQGENEKLFF.

V gene TRBV11-2 combines with J gene TRBJ2-7; TRBD1 aligns across 11 bases. V shed 5 bases and J 4 bases; nucleotides not matched to a gene: 4. The germline V gene encodes CDR1 SGHAT and CDR2 FQNNGV. This CDR3 has 14 residues. CDR3 sequence: CASSPGQGAYEQYF. The CDR3 DNA reads TGTGCCAGCAGCCCCGGACAGGGGGCTTACGAGCAGTACTTC.

The V gene is TRBV6-5, the J gene TRBJ1-5; 8 bases are a match to TRBD1. Germline lookup yields CDR1 MNHEY and CDR2 SVGAGI. The V and J ends lost 4 bases and 1 base, in that order; junction bases with no gene match: 3. CDR3 length: 15 residues. This chain's CDR3 is CASSSDRESNQPQHF. The CDR3 nucleotides read TGTGCCAGCAGTTCGGACAGGGAAAGCAATCAGCCCCAGCATTTT.

The rearrangement joins TRBV6-1 to TRBJ2-2; possibly TRBD1 for D (6 bases). Trimming took 6 bases from V and 3 from J, leaving 11 bases between them. Germline values: CDR1 MNHNS, CDR2 SASEGT. The CDR3 totals 14 residues. This CDR3 is CASRWGRDTGELFF. The CDR3, as DNA: TGTGCCAGCAGATGGGGGCGGGACACCGGGGAGCTGTTTTTT.

The rearrangement uses TRBV2 and TRBJ1-2; 7 bases match TRBD1. V shed 7 bases and J 0 bases; nucleotides not matched to a gene: 2. This CDR3 has 13 residues. Per the germline V gene, CDR1 is SNHLY and CDR2 is FYNNEI. The CDR3 is CASTGGSNYGYTF. CDR3 nucleotides: TGTGCCAGCACAGGGGGTTCTAACTATGGCTACACCTTC.

The rearrangement uses TRBV5-6 and TRBJ2-7; D call uncertain. The CDR3 is 13 residues long. V lost 1 base and J 2 bases, leaving 7 bases between the germline ends. Germline values: CDR1 SGHDT, CDR2 YYEEEE. The CDR3 protein is CASSLFRAYEQYF. DNA for the CDR3: TGTGCCAGCAGCTTGTTCCGAGCCTACGAGCAGTACTTC.

The rearrangement links TRBV6-6 to TRBJ1-1; D uncertain. Germline V gene sequence: CDR1 MNHNY, CDR2 SVGAGI (reference sequence). The CDR3 is 12 residues long. Trimming took 7 bases from V and 0 from J, leaving 6 bases between them. The CDR3 nucleotides are TGTGCCAGCAAAGCCTTGAACACTGAAGCTTTCTTT. Its protein is CASKALNTEAFF.

The chain has TRBV19 and TRBJ1-4, with TRBD1 identical over 8 bases. V was clipped by 7 bases and J by 8 bases; unmatched bases: 9. CDR1 and CDR2 from the germline V gene are LNHDA and SQIVND (reference sequence). This CDR3 comprises 14 residues. The CDR3 loop is CASTQTGVKEKLFF. The CDR3 DNA reads as TGTGCCAGTACCCAGACAGGGGTAAAGGAAAAACTGTTTTTT.

This chain uses TRBV2 with TRBJ2-7; TRBD1 might be the D (6 bases). Germline CDR1 reads SNHLY; CDR2 reads FYNNEI. Deletions cut 8 bases from V and 2 bases from J, with 13 bases between. This CDR3 spans 13 amino acids. The CDR3 DNA sequence: TGTGCCAGCGGGGGCGATGGCGCCTACGAGCAGTACTTC. It translates to CASGGDGAYEQYF.

The chain links TRBV6-5 to TRBJ2-5, with D possibly being TRBD2 (6 bases). The CDR3 consists of 15 residues. V lost 5 bases, J lost 5 bases, and 18 bases lay in between. Germline V gene data show CDR1 as MNHEY and CDR2 as SVGAGI. The CDR3 coding sequence is TGTGCCAGCAGTCCACCGGAGGGAGGCAGGGAGACCCAGTACTTC. Residues: CASSPPEGGRETQYF.

The chain carries TRBV19 and TRBJ1-1; D might be TRBD1 (6 bases). The V end was cut by 9 bases, the J end by 2 bases, with 13 bases between. Germline V gives CDR1 LNHDA, CDR2 SQIVND (reference sequence). This CDR3 has 13 amino acids. The CDR3 region is CASLGGVNTEAFF. CDR3 nucleotide sequence: TGTGCCAGCCTAGGGGGGGTCAACACTGAAGCTTTCTTT.

Turning to this clone: The sample has other DNA sequences that encode this CDR3 too. The chain couples TRBV30 to TRBJ2-1; 7 bases align to TRBD1. The CDR3 is 13 amino acids. The germline V gene has CDR1 GTSNPN and CDR2 SVGIG (reference sequence). With 0 bases clipped from V and 8 bases from J, the junction kept 4 bases outside the gene matches. CDR3 nucleotide sequence: TGTGCCTGGAGTGTCGGGACAGTGGATGAGCAGTTCTTC. Translating it yields CAWSVGTVDEQFF.

The rearrangement uses TRBV5-1 and TRBJ2-5, with a weak D call TRBD1 (6 bases). This CDR3 is built from 13 residues. Germline values: CDR1 SGHRS, CDR2 YFSETQ. Trimming pared 3 bases from V and 5 bases from J, leaving 11 bases between. The CDR3 loop is CASSSRGEETQYF. The CDR3 DNA follows: TGCGCCAGCAGCTCCAGGGGCGAGGAGACCCAGTACTTC.

The rearrangement links TRBV18 to TRBJ1-2, with 10 bases matching TRBD1. Germline CDR1 is KGHSH and CDR2 is LQKENI. The junction had 8 bases not matched to a gene; V was cut back by 2 bases and J by 2 bases. The CDR3 extends over 17 amino acids. The DNA of the CDR3 is TGTGCCAGCTCACCATTGGGACAGGGGACCTCAAACTATGGCTACACCTTC. Residues: CASSPLGQGTSNYGYTF.